Reported below is one T cell receptor beta chain. This sample is part of a study of blood T cell repertoires in COVID-19. Whole-study context: Donors in the United States, Italy and Spain gave samples during acute or convalescent COVID-19. In each case, the material was cDNA or gDNA derived from T cells, B-cell-depleted T cells, or PBMCs.

Original analysis: It was from reference gene primer amplification that nucleated cell counts were estimated. Assay: immunoSEQ multiplex PCR; the TCRdb copy retains only in-frame clones and omits some. V, J and clone size are taken as reported in that table, and D and trimming were inferred from the DNA itself. Found here are tens of thousands of clones, about 86% of them singletons; the top ten hold roughly 20%. This clonotype originated in a woman at least 80 years old in a cohort sampled during active or convalescent COVID-19. The specimen was peripheral blood.

CDR3 coding DNA: TGCGCCAGCAGCCAAGGCGGGAGTGGCTACGAGCAGTACTTC. Translation gives CASSQGGSGYEQYF. V is TRBV4-1 and J is TRBJ2-7, with 7 bases aligning to TRBD2. V was pared by 1 base and J by 3 bases, with 3 bases of the junction left unmatched. Germline V gene data show CDR1 as MGHRA and CDR2 as YSYEKL. The CDR3 is made up of 14 amino acids.